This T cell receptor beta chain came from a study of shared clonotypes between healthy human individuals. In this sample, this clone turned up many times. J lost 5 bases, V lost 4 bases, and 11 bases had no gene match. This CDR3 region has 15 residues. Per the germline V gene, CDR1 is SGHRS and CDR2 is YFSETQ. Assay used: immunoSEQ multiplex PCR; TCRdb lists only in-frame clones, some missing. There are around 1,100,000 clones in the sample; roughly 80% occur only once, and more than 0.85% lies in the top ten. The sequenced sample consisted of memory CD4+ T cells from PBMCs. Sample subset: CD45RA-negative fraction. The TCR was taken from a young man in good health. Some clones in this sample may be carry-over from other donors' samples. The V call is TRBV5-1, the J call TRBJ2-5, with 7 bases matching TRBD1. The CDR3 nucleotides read TGCGCCAGCAGCAGGTCGACAGGGCCATCGGAGACCCAGTACTTC. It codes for CASSRSTGPSETQYF.